The entry that follows covers one T cell receptor (beta chain) sequence. This CDR3 spans 13 amino acids. CDR1 is LGHNT, CDR2 FRNRAP, per germline. V was trimmed by 7 bases and J by 4 bases, leaving 11 bases between them. Cohort 3 recovered donors had two negative PCRs, clearance, or symptom resolution. Clones were sequenced by immunoSEQ multiplex PCR, and TCRdb holds only the in-frame ones, with some missing. The sample records a few hundred thousand clones, roughly 87% being singletons. The record originates from a study of blood T cell repertoires in COVID-19. Study in general: Some COVID-19 samples were acute and others convalescent; all came from the United States, Italy and Spain.

This sequence was found in a woman in her 30s who had recovered from COVID-19. Sequenced material: PBMCs or T cells enriched from blood (not recorded which). The V gene is TRBV12-5, the J gene TRBJ1-5; possible D gene TRBD1, 5 bases. As DNA, the CDR3 is TGTGCTAGTGATGGACCAGGGAATCAGCCCCAGCATTTT. Translating it yields CASDGPGNQPQHF.